This record covers a single T cell receptor beta chain. Its target is unknown. The data were produced by immunoSEQ multiplex PCR, yet TCRdb's version contains in-frame clones alone and is incomplete. The sample contains 9,000 to 15,000 clones, 76% of which appear only once. This entry comes from a study of tumor-infiltrating lymphocytes in localized non-small cell lung cancer. For the study at large: Resected tumor was paired with non-adjacent uninvolved lung from the same patient. Study-wide results and caveats: Higher tumor T cell infiltration than in uninvolved lung was supported by TCRbeta sequencing.

This clonotype originated in a human donor with non-small cell lung cancer. The specimen sequenced was uninvolved lung tissue not adjacent to the tumor.

CDR3: CASSHDRNTEAFF. The CDR3 DNA is TGTGCCAGCAGCCACGATAGGAACACTGAAGCTTTCTTT. This chain joins TRBV9 and TRBJ1-1; no clear D gene. The V end lost 4 bases, the J end lost 1 base, and 8 bases lay between the germline ends. Germline V gene data show CDR1 as SGDLS and CDR2 as YYNGEE. The CDR3 is 13 residues long. Combining the CDR3 with reference TRBV9 and TRBJ1-1 gives the whole variable domain DSGVTQTPKHLITATGQRVTLRCSPRSGDLSVYWYQQSLDQGLQFLIQYYNGEERAKGNILERFSAQQFPDLHSELNLSSLELGDSALYFCASSHDRNTEAFFGQGTRLTVV.